Below are 30 T cell receptor beta chains sequenced from a single sample in a study of Ad26.COV2.S vaccination and SARS-CoV-2 variants. The table came from immunoSEQ multiplex PCR; TCRdb's copy has only in-frame clones and leaves some out. The repertoire holds about 400,000 clones, 75% to 90% seen once, with 3% to 3.5% in the top ten. Specified treatment: over 15 received Ad26.COV2.S at low or high dose, single or two shots; roughly 5 received placebo; per-sample allocation not given. Repertoires come from day 63 after the first vaccine or placebo injection. This specimen was peripheral blood, taken in a trial of Ad26.COV2.S vaccine versus placebo. These TCRs come from a person aged 18-60 years who received the Ad26.COV2.S COVID-19 vaccine or a placebo.

The chain couples TRBV20-1 to TRBJ1-5, with 9 bases matching TRBD1. V was pared by 3 bases and J by 9 bases, with 9 bases of the junction left unmatched. This CDR3 region has 14 residues. CDR1 is DFQATT and CDR2 is SNEGSKA in the germline V gene (reference sequence). CDR3 protein: CSASGTGPYGPQHF. The CDR3 nucleotides read TGCAGTGCTAGTGGGACAGGGCCGTATGGGCCCCAGCATTTT.

This clone was counted many times. The J gene is TRBJ1-6, the V gene TRBV5-1; 9 nucleotides line up with TRBD1. J gave up 9 bases and V 0 bases, and 4 bases lay outside the gene matches. Germline V gives CDR1 SGHRS, CDR2 YFSETQ. The CDR3 is made up of 15 amino acids. The CDR3 bases are TGCGCCAGCAGCTTGGCGGGGACAGGGTTTTCACCCCTCCACTTT. Its translation: CASSLAGTGFSPLHF.

This chain connects TRBV5-1 to TRBJ1-1; D is uncertain. V was shortened by 2 bases and J by 1 base, with 9 bases between the two germline ends. Germline V CDR1 and CDR2: SGHRS, YFSETQ. This CDR3 spans 14 amino acids. CDR3 amino acids: CASSLILGNTEAFF. In nucleotides, the CDR3 is TGCGCCAGCAGCTTAATTCTAGGGAACACTGAAGCTTTCTTT.

The chain has TRBV7-2 and TRBJ2-5; the D is unclear. Trimming shortened V by 11 bases and J by 4 bases, and 14 bases separated the two germline ends. The CDR3 runs 12 residues. In germline, CDR1 is SGHTA, CDR2 FQGNSA. This CDR3 reads CAGKANGETQYF. The CDR3 DNA is TGTGCCGGCAAGGCCAACGGAGAGACCCAGTACTTC.

This rearrangement joins TRBV7-2 to TRBJ1-6; 9 positions agree with TRBD1. The V gene's germline CDR1 is SGHTA and CDR2 FQGNSA. The trim removed 5 bases at V and 5 bases at J, leaving 4 bases unmatched. The CDR3 consists of 15 residues. This chain's CDR3 is CASSPGTGHNSPLHF. The CDR3 DNA sequence: TGTGCCAGCAGCCCCGGGACAGGGCATAATTCACCCCTCCACTTT.

The rearrangement links TRBV5-6 to TRBJ2-2, with a weak D call TRBD2 (6 bases). This CDR3 is built from 16 residues. V shed 4 bases and J shed 2 bases, with 15 bases lying between them. In germline, CDR1 is SGHDT, CDR2 YYEEEE. CDR3: CASSPNGGYNTGELFF. In DNA, the CDR3 is TGTGCCAGCAGCCCGAATGGGGGGTACAACACCGGGGAGCTGTTTTTT.

This clone came up a few times. V usage is TRBV5-1 and J usage is TRBJ1-2; tentatively, D is TRBD1 (6 bases). This CDR3 has 13 amino acids. Germline lookup yields CDR1 SGHRS and CDR2 YFSETQ. The V gene lost 4 bases and the J gene lost 2 bases, with 9 bases spanning the gap. The CDR3 DNA sequence: TGCGCCAGCAGCGCCGGACAGAACTATGGCTACACCTTC. It codes for CASSAGQNYGYTF.

The chain combines TRBV2 with TRBJ2-7; 8 bases map to TRBD1. There are 14 residues in the CDR3. Trimming took 5 bases from V and 2 from J; bases not matched to a gene: 5. The germline gives CDR1 SNHLY, CDR2 FYNNEI. CDR3 sequence: CASSRQGNPYEQYF. DNA for the CDR3: TGTGCCAGCAGTCGACAGGGGAACCCCTACGAGCAGTACTTC.

The CDR3 DNA is TGTGCCAGCAGCTTGTCCGGGACACCCACCAATGAGCAGTTCTTC. This translates into CASSLSGTPTNEQFF. V usage is TRBV5-8 and J usage is TRBJ2-1, with D perhaps TRBD1 (6 bases). The V gene lost 1 base and the J gene lost 6 bases, with 14 bases spanning the gap. Looked up from germline, CDR1 is SGHTS and CDR2 is YDEGEE. The CDR3 is 15 amino acids.

The V gene is TRBV15, the J gene TRBJ1-1; the match to TRBD1 covers 7 bases. This CDR3 comprises 14 residues. The junction had 14 bases not matched to a gene; V was cut back by 6 bases and J by 10 bases. CDR1 LNHNV and CDR2 YYDKDF come from the germline V gene (reference sequence). CDR3 sequence reads: CATSDHRGRPRAFF. The CDR3 DNA is TGTGCCACCAGTGATCACAGGGGACGACCGCGAGCTTTCTTT.

The chain employs TRBV29-1 and TRBJ2-1; maybe TRBD1 (5 bases). The CDR3 sequence is 13 residues long. CDR1 is SQVTM and CDR2 is ANQGSEA in the germline V gene. V was shortened by 6 bases and J by 6 bases, with 15 bases between the two germline ends. The CDR3 loop reads CSVGTQGGNEQFF. The CDR3 coding sequence is TGCAGCGTCGGAACCCAGGGTGGCAATGAGCAGTTCTTC.

The table lists this clone with a count of one. The rearrangement joins TRBV7-9 to TRBJ2-1; D tentatively reads TRBD1 or TRBD2 (6 bases each). Between the trimmed V and J ends, which lost 2 bases and 1 base, there was a span of 9 bases. Germline CDR1 is SEHNR and CDR2 is FQNEAQ (reference sequence). This CDR3 contains 15 residues. In nucleotides, the CDR3 is TGTGCCAGCAGCTTAAGGGGGGCTTCCTACAATGAGCAGTTCTTC. Its protein is CASSLRGASYNEQFF. Drawing the rest from reference TRBV7-9 and TRBJ2-1, the complete variable domain is DTGVSQNPRHKITKRGQNVTFRCDPISEHNRLYWYRQTLGQGPEFLTYFQNEAQLEKSRLLSDRFSAERPKGSFSTLEIQRTEQGDSAMYLCASSLRGASYNEQFFGPGTRLTVL.

The chain recombines TRBV6-5 with TRBJ2-5; weak D call: TRBD1 (5 bases). Germline V gene sequence: CDR1 MNHEY, CDR2 SVGAGI. V lost 5 bases and J 2 bases, leaving 15 bases between the germline ends. The length of the CDR3 is 15 residues. In DNA form, the CDR3 reads TGTGCCAGCAGTCCCGGACACCCAGGGCAAGAGACCCAGTACTTC. It encodes CASSPGHPGQETQYF.

The chain recombines TRBV3-1 (or the pseudogene TRBV3-2) with TRBJ2-4; D is possibly TRBD2 (5 bases). The germline V gene has CDR1 LGHDT and CDR2 YNNKEL (reference sequence). This CDR3 is built from 17 residues. Trimming pared 2 bases from V and 0 bases from J, leaving 14 bases between. The CDR3 loop reads CASSQSDTGIAKNIQYF. The CDR3 DNA reads as TGTGCCAGCAGCCAATCCGATACCGGGATAGCCAAAAACATTCAGTACTTC.

V is TRBV7-2 and J is TRBJ2-3, with TRBD2 matching over 9 bases. The junction had 11 bases not matched to a gene; V was cut back by 5 bases and J by 2 bases. The CDR3 extends over 17 amino acids. Germline V gene lookup returns CDR1 SGHTA and CDR2 FQGNSA. The CDR3 nucleotides read TGTGCCAGCAGCATACCGTTAGCGGGGGCGCACACAGATACGCAGTATTTT. This translates into CASSIPLAGAHTDTQYF. The whole variable domain, filled in from reference TRBV7-2 and TRBJ2-3, reads GAGVSQSPSNKVTEKGKDVELRCDPISGHTALYWYRQSLGQGLEFLIYFQGNSAPDKSGLPSDRFSAERTGGSVSTLTIQRTQQEDSAVYLCASSIPLAGAHTDTQYFGPGTRLTVL.

The CDR3 bases are TGTGCCAGTAGTATAGACAGGGGGTATACCACTGAAGCTTTCTTT. This sequence encodes CASSIDRGYTTEAFF. This rearrangement joins TRBV19 to TRBJ1-1; TRBD1 matches at 7 bases. With 0 bases clipped from V and 4 bases from J, the junction kept 5 bases outside the gene matches. Germline V gene lookup returns CDR1 LNHDA and CDR2 SQIVND (reference sequence). This CDR3 comprises 15 residues.

Written as DNA, the CDR3 is TGCGCCAGCAGCCAAGACTACCCCCCCCAGGGGAATCGGGGGGAGCTGTTTTTT. Amino acid sequence: CASSQDYPPQGNRGELFF. V and J are TRBV4-1 and TRBJ2-2, with a weak D call TRBD1 (6 bases). V shed 0 bases and J shed 8 bases, with 22 bases lying between them. Germline values: CDR1 MGHRA, CDR2 YSYEKL. The CDR3 extends over 18 amino acids.

The chain employs TRBV2 and TRBJ2-4; TRBD1 matches at 9 bases. Per the germline V gene, CDR1 is SNHLY and CDR2 is FYNNEI. V shed 8 bases and J 1 base; nucleotides not matched to a gene: 6. The CDR3 sequence is 15 residues long. The CDR3 spells CASSQGAAAKNIQYF. The CDR3 nucleotides are TGTGCCAGCTCACAGGGGGCCGCCGCCAAAAACATTCAGTACTTC.

The genes are TRBV29-1 and TRBJ1-3, with 7 bases matching TRBD1. J was trimmed by 0 bases and V by 6 bases; bases with no gene match: 5. Germline V gene data show CDR1 as SQVTM and CDR2 as ANQGSEA. This CDR3 contains 14 residues. This chain's CDR3 is CSVRRTGSGNTIYF. The CDR3, as DNA: TGCAGCGTGCGAAGGACAGGCTCTGGAAACACCATATATTTT. Looking up the rest from reference TRBV29-1 and TRBJ1-3 gives the full variable domain: SAVISQKPSRDICQRGTSLTIQCQVDSQVTMMFWYRQQPGQSLTLIATANQGSEATYESGFVIDKFPISRPNLTFSTLTVSNMSPEDSSIYLCSVRRTGSGNTIYFGEGSWLTVV.

The chain uses TRBV7-9 and TRBJ2-3, with D uncertain. Germline CDR1 reads SEHNR; CDR2 reads FQNEAQ (reference sequence). The V gene lost 8 bases and the J gene lost 6 bases, with 12 bases spanning the gap. CDR3 length: 12 amino acids. The CDR3 DNA reads as TGTGCCAGCTTAGGCGTGGAGGATACGCAGTATTTT. This codes for CASLGVEDTQYF.

The chain couples TRBV6-5 to TRBJ1-5, with a possible D match to TRBD1 (6 bases). This CDR3 region has 16 residues. From germline, CDR1 is MNHEY and CDR2 SVGAGI. The ends were cut back, 4 bases at V and 1 base at J, with 14 bases in the middle. This chain's CDR3 is CASSSRDKTSNQPQHF. CDR3 bases: TGTGCCAGCAGTTCCCGGGACAAAACAAGCAATCAGCCCCAGCATTTT.

The chain recombines TRBV19 with TRBJ1-5; TRBD1 agrees at 9 bases. In germline, CDR1 is LNHDA, CDR2 SQIVND (reference sequence). The CDR3 is 16 residues long. Unmatched junction bases numbered 5, after V lost 3 bases and J lost 2 bases. The CDR3 spells CASSIGTGSGNQPQHF. CDR3 nucleotide sequence: TGTGCCAGTAGTATCGGGACAGGGTCTGGCAATCAGCCCCAGCATTTT.

This CDR3 reads CASSWAAEGYSPLHF. The CDR3 coding sequence is TGTGCCAGCAGTTGGGCAGCCGAGGGGTATTCACCCCTCCACTTT. The gene calls are TRBV27 and TRBJ1-6; TRBD1 might be the D (5 bases). Trimming removed 4 bases from V and 8 bases from J, with 15 bases in between. The CDR3 covers 15 residues. Per the germline V gene, CDR1 is MNHEY and CDR2 is SMNVEV (reference sequence).

The chain has TRBV24-1 and TRBJ2-6; perhaps TRBD1 as D (6 bases). Germline V gives CDR1 KGHDR, CDR2 SFDVKD. The CDR3 runs to 16 residues. V lost 5 bases and J 2 bases, leaving 12 bases between the germline ends. The CDR3 coding sequence is TGTGCCACCAGTGGTGGTAGGGGGACTGGGGCCAACGTCCTGACTTTC. It translates to CATSGGRGTGANVLTF.

The chain employs TRBV5-1 and TRBJ2-2; D possibly corresponds to TRBD1 (5 bases). There are 13 residues in the CDR3. The germline gives CDR1 SGHRS, CDR2 YFSETQ. Deletions cut 0 bases from V and 6 bases from J, with 6 bases between. CDR3 DNA sequence: TGCGCCAGCAGCTTGGGGGGCTCCGGGGAGCTGTTTTTT. Translated, it gives CASSLGGSGELFF.

A remark on this clone: At the DNA level, this CDR3 is encoded by other sequences in the same sample as well. This rearrangement joins TRBV10-1 to TRBJ1-1; D gene uncertain. Germline V gene sequence: CDR1 WNHNN, CDR2 SYGVQD (reference sequence). The V and J ends lost 0 bases and 1 base respectively, with 6 bases between them. The CDR3 is 14 amino acids. The chain's CDR3 is CASSESRGNTEAFF. The CDR3 coding sequence is TGCGCCAGCAGTGAGTCGAGAGGGAACACTGAAGCTTTCTTT.

This chain links TRBV3-1 (or the pseudogene TRBV3-2) with TRBJ2-2; TRBD2 is a possible D gene (6 bases). The CDR3 has 15 residues. Germline CDR1 reads LGHDT; CDR2 reads YNNKEL (reference sequence). V was trimmed by 4 bases and J by 2 bases, leaving 11 bases between them. The chain's CDR3 is CASSPPGLNTGELFF. Written as DNA, the CDR3 is TGTGCCAGCAGCCCACCGGGACTCAACACCGGGGAGCTGTTTTTT.

The chain has TRBV11-2 and TRBJ2-1; no definite D call. From germline, CDR1 is SGHAT and CDR2 FQNNGV. V was shortened by 5 bases and J by 10 bases, with 12 bases between the two germline ends. This CDR3 has 12 amino acids. CDR3 in amino acids: CASSQTQFEQFF. CDR3 coding DNA: TGTGCCAGCAGCCAAACCCAGTTCGAGCAGTTCTTC.

The rearrangement links TRBV5-5 to TRBJ2-3; either TRBD1 or TRBD2 may fit D (6 bases each). V was shortened by 1 base and J by 4 bases, with 10 bases between the two germline ends. Germline CDR1 and CDR2: SGHKS and YYEKEE (reference sequence). This CDR3 has 14 amino acids. In nucleotides, the CDR3 is TGTGCCAGCAGCTTGAGGGGGGACGCAGATACGCAGTATTTT. Encoded protein: CASSLRGDADTQYF.

This rearrangement joins TRBV5-4 to TRBJ1-1; D is uncertain. The V gene's germline CDR1 is SGHNT and CDR2 YYREEE (reference sequence). V lost 2 bases and J lost 1, with 12 bases in between. This CDR3 spans 15 amino acids. The DNA for the CDR3 is TGTGCCAGCAGCTTTTTCGGGCCTAAGAACACTGAAGCTTTCTTT. Amino acid sequence: CASSFFGPKNTEAFF.